This T cell receptor beta chain is drawn from a study of CXCR3-negative and CXCR3-positive naive CD8 T cells. Study-level findings and limits: Relative to CXCR3-negative naive cells, CXCR3-positive naive cells had more hydrophobic TRB CDR3s. Memory CD8+ cells showed much lower diversity, while both naive subsets displayed comparably high diversity. Because surface CD5 did not distinguish the naive subsets, TCR strength was inferred from TRB CDR3 properties.

Germline V gene sequence: CDR1 SNHLY, CDR2 FYNNEI. CDR3 length equals 13 residues. The TRB cDNA libraries were prepared by 5' RACE with UMI labels. After re-calling the 5' RACE reads, TCRdb lists one entry per CDR3 protein, DNA absent. The sample includes about 98,000 distinct CDR3 sequences. In regard to this clonotype: As yet, its antigen is unknown.

CD45RO-CCR7+CD27+CD95- expression identified naive CD8+ T cells. V gene TRBV2 combines with J gene TRBJ2-7. Source material: naive CXCR3+ CD8+ T cells from blood. Specified subset: CD45RO-CCR7+CD27+CD95- naive CD8+ T cells expressing CXCR3 (TNR3+). The TCR originated in a human donor in good health. Some clones in this sample may be carry-over from other donors' samples. The CDR3 loop is CASSESFSYERYF.